This TCR beta chain was captured in a study of identical twins. Findings and caveats of the study: Instead of following the same donors, the conclusions were based on cross-sectional statistical analysis.

The germline gives CDR1 SGHNT, CDR2 YYREEE (reference sequence). CDR3 length: 13 amino acids. The J segment lost 3 bases and the V segment lost 9 bases, leaving 6 bases of the junction unmatched. A single record per CDR3 protein comes from TCRdb applying MiXCR to the 5' RACE reads. The sample lists about 190,000 distinct CDR3 sequences; around 15% were seen once. Healthy Caucasians supplied all donations. For this clonotype: As yet, its antigen is unknown.

These data were likewise used in another study, on T cells expressing NK-cell markers. That publication notes: The eight sequenced donors comprised seven who were HCMV-seropositive and one who was seronegative.

The chain uses TRBV5-4 and TRBJ1-2, with 9 bases identical to TRBD1. The sequence was collected from a woman aged 18-35 years in good health. The sequenced material came from CD8+ T cells sorted from blood. The CDR3 region has the DNA TGTGCCACACGGACAGGGGAGGACTATGGCTACACCTTC. It yields the protein CATRTGEDYGYTF. The whole variable domain, remainder taken from reference TRBV5-4 and TRBJ1-2, is ETGVTQSPTHLIKTRGQQVTLRCSSQSGHNTVSWYQQALGQGPQFIFQYYREEENGRGNFPPRFSGLQFPNYSSELNVNALELDDSALYLCATRTGEDYGYTFGSGTRLTVV.